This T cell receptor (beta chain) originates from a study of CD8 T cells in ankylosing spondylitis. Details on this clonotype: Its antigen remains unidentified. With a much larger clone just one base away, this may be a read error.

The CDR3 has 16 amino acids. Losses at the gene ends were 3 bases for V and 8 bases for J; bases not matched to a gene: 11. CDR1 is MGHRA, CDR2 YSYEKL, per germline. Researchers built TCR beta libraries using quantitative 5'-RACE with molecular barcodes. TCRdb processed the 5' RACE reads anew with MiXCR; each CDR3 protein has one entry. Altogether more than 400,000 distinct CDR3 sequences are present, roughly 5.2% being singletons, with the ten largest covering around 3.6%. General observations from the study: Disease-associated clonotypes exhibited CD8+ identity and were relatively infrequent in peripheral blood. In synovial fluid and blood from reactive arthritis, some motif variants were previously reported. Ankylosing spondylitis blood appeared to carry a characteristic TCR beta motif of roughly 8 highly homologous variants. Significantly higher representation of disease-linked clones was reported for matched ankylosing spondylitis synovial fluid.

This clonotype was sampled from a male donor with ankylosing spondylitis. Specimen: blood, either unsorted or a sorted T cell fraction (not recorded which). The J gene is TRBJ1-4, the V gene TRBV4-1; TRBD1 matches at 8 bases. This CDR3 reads CASSQQWTGPQEKLFF. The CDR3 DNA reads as TGCGCCAGCAGCCAGCAGTGGACAGGGCCGCAAGAAAAACTGTTTTTT.